The present T cell receptor beta chain was sequenced within a study of shared clonotypes between healthy human individuals. V was shortened by 4 bases and J by 5 bases, with 11 bases between the two germline ends. The CDR3 is 13 amino acids. CDR1 is MGHDK, CDR2 SYGVNS, per germline. Clones were sequenced by immunoSEQ multiplex PCR, and TCRdb holds only the in-frame ones, with some missing. In the table there are over 850,000 clones, 75% to 85% of which are singletons. As concerns this clone: Other DNA sequences in this specimen translate into the identical CDR3.

This receptor was taken from a man aged 18 to 35 in good health. Some clones in this sample may be carry-over from other donors' samples. Material for sequencing was memory CD4+ T cells from PBMCs. Described subset: CD45RA-negative fraction. This chain links TRBV25-1 with TRBJ1-2; TRBD1 might be the D (5 bases). The chain's CDR3 is CASSVPGAYGYTF. The CDR3 region has the DNA TGTGCCAGCAGTGTCCCCGGGGCTTATGGCTACACCTTC.